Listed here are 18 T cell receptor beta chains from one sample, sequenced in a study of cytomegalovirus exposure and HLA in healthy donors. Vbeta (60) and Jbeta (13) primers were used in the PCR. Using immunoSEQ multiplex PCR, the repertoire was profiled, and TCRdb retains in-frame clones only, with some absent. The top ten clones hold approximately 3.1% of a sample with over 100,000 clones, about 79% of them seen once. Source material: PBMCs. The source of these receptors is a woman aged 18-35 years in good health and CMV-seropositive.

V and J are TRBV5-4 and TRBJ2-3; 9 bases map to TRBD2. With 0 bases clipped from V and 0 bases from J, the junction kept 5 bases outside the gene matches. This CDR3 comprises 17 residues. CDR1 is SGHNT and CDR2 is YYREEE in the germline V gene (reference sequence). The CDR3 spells CASSLGGRGISTDTQYF. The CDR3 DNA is TGTGCCAGCAGCTTGGGCGGGAGGGGAATCAGCACAGATACGCAGTATTTT.

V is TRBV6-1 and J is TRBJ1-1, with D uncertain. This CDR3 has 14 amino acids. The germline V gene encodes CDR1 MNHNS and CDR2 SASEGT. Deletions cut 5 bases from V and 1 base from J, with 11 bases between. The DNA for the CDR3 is TGTGCCAGCAGTCCAACATTTTGGAACACTGAAGCTTTCTTT. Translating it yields CASSPTFWNTEAFF.

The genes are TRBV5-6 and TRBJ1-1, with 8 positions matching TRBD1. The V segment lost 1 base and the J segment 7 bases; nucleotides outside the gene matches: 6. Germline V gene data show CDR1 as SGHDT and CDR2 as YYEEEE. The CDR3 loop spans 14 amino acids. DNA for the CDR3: TGTGCCAGCAGCTTGACAGGGGGAGCCAATGAAGCTTTCTTT. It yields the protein CASSLTGGANEAFF.

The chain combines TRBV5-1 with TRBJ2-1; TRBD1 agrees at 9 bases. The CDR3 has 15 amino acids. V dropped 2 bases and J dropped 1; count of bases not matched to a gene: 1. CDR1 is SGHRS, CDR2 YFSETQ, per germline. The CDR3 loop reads CASSFGTGSYNEQFF. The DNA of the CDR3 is TGCGCCAGCAGCTTCGGGACAGGGTCCTACAATGAGCAGTTCTTC.

CDR3 DNA sequence: TGTGCCAGCAGCCCCCAACGACAGGGAAATAATTCACCCCTCCACTTT. Protein product: CASSPQRQGNNSPLHF. The V call is TRBV4-2, the J call TRBJ1-6, with TRBD1 identical over 7 bases. Trimming took 4 bases from V and 5 from J; bases not matched to a gene: 8. The V gene's germline CDR1 is LGHNA and CDR2 YNFKEQ. The CDR3 spans 16 residues.

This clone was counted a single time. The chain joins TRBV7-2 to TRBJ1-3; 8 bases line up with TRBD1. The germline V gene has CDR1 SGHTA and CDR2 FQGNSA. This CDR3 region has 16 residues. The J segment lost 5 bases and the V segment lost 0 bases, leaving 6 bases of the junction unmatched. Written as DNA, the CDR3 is TGTGCCAGCAGCTTAGCCCCAGGGGGCTGGCGAAACACCATATATTTT. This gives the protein CASSLAPGGWRNTIYF.

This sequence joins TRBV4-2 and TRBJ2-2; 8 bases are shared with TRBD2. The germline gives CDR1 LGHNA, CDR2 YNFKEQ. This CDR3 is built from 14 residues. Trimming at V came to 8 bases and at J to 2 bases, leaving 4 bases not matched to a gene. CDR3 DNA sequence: TGTGCCAGCTCACTAGCGGAAAACACCGGGGAGCTGTTTTTT. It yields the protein CASSLAENTGELFF.

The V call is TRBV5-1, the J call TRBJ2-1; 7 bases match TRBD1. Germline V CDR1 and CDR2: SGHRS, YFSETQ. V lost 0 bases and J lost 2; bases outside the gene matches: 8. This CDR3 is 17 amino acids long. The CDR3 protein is CASSLGTGTETYNEQFF. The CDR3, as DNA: TGCGCCAGCAGCTTGGGGACCGGGACAGAGACCTACAATGAGCAGTTCTTC.

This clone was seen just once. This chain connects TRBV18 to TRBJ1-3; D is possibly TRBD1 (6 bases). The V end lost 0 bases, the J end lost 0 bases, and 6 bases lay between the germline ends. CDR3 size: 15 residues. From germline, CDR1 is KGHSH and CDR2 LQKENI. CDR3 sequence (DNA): TGTGCCAGCTCACCACCAGGGGGCTCTGGAAACACCATATATTTT. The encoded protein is CASSPPGGSGNTIYF.

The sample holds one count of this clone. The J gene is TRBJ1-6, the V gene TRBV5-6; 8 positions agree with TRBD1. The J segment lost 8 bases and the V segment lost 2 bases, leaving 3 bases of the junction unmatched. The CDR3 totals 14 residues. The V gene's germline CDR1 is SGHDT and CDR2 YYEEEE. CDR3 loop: CASSFGQGYSPLHF. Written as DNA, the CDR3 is TGTGCCAGCAGCTTTGGACAGGGATATTCACCCCTCCACTTT.

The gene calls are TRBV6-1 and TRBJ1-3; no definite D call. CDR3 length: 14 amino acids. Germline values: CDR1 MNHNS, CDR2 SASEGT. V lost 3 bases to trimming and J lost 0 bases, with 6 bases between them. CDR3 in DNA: TGTGCCAGCAGTGACAGTTTCTCTGGAAACACCATATATTTT. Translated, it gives CASSDSFSGNTIYF.

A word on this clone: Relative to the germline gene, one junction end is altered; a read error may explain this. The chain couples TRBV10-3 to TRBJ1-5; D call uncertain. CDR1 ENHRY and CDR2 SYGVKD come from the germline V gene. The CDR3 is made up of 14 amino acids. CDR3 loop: CATVREAGNQPQNF. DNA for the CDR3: TGTGCCACGGTCCGGGAGGCAGGCAATCAGCCCCAGAATTTT.

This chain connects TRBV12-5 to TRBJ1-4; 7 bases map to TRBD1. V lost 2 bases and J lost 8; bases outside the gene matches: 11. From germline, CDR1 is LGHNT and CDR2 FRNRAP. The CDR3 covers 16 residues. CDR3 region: CASGLPTQGTTEKLFF. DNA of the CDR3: TGTGCTAGTGGTTTGCCCACACAGGGGACGACAGAAAAACTGTTTTTT.

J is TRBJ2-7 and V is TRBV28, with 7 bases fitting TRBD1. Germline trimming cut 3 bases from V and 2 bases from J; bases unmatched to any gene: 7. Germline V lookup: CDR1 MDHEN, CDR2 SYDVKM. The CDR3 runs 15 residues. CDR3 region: CASSLAQGWTYEQYF. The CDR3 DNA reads TGTGCCAGCAGTTTGGCACAGGGGTGGACCTACGAGCAGTACTTC.

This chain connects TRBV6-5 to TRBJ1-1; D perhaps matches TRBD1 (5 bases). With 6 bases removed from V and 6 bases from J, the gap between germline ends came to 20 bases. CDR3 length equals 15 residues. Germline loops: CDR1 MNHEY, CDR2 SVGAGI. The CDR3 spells CASRSTGPLRAEAFF. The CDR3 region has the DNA TGTGCCAGCAGGTCCACAGGACCCCTTAGGGCTGAAGCTTTCTTT.

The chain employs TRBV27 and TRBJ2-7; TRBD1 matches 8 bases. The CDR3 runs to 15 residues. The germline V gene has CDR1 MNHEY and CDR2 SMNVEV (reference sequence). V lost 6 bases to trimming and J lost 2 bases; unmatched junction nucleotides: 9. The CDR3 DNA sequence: TGTGCCAGCAGCTACTCAGGGGGCGCGACCTACGAGCAGTACTTC. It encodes CASSYSGGATYEQYF.

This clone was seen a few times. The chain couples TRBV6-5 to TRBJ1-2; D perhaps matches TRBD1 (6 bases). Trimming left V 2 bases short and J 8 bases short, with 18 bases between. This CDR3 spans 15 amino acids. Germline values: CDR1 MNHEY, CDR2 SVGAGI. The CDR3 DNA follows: TGTGCCAGCAGTTACATAGAGGGGGTTCTGGACGGCTACACCTTC. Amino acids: CASSYIEGVLDGYTF.

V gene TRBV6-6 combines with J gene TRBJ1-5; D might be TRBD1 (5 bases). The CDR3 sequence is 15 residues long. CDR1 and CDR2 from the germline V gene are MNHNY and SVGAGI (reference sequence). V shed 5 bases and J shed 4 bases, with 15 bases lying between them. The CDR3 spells CASSIAGRTNQPQHF. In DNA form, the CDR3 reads TGTGCCAGCAGTATCGCTGGACGGACAAATCAGCCCCAGCATTTT.